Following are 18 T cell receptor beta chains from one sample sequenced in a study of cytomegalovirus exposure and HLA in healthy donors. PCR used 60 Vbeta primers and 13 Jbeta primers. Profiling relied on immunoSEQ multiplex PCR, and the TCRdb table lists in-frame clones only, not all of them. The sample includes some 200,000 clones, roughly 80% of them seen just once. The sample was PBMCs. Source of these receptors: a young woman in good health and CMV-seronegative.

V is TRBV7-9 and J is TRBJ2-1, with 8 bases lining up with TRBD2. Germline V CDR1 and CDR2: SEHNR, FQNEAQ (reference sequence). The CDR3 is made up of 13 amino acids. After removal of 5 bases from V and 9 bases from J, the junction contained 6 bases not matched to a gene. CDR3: CASSGAGVGEQFF. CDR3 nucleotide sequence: TGTGCCAGCAGCGGAGCGGGAGTTGGTGAGCAGTTCTTC. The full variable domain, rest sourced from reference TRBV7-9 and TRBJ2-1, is DTGVSQNPRHKITKRGQNVTFRCDPISEHNRLYWYRQTLGQGPEFLTYFQNEAQLEKSRLLSDRFSAERPKGSFSTLEIQRTEQGDSAMYLCASSGAGVGEQFFGPGTRLTVL.

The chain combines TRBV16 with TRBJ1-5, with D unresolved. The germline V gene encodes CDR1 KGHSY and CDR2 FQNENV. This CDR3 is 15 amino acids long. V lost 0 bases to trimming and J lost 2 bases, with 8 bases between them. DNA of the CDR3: TGTGCCAGCAGCCAATCCCCCCAGGGCAATCAGCCCCAGCATTTT. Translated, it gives CASSQSPQGNQPQHF.

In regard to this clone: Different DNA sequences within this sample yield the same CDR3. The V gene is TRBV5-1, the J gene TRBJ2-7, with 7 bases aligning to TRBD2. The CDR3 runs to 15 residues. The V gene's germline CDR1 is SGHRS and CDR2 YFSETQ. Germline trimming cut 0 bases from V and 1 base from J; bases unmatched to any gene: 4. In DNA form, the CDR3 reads TGCGCCAGCAGCTTGGAAGCGGGGTCGTCCTACGAGCAGTACTTC. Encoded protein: CASSLEAGSSYEQYF.

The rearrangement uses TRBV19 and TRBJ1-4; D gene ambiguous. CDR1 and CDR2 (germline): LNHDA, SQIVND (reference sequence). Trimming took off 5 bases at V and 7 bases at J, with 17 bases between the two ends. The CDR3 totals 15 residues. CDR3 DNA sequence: TGTGCCAGTAGTTCCGGACTAAATAGGCGTGAAAAACTGTTTTTT. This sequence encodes CASSSGLNRREKLFF.

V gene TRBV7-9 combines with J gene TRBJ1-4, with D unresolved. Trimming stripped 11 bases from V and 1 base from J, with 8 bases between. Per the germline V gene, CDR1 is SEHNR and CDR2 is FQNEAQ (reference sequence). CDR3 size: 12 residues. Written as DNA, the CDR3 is TGTGCCGGAGGCGAAACTAATGAAAAACTGTTTTTT. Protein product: CAGGETNEKLFF.

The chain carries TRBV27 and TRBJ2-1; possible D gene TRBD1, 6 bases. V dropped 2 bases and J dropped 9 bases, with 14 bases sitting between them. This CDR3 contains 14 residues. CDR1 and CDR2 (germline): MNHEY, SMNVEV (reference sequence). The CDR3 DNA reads TGTGCCAGCAGTTTACCAACAGGGTTGGGTGAGCAGTTCTTC. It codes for CASSLPTGLGEQFF.

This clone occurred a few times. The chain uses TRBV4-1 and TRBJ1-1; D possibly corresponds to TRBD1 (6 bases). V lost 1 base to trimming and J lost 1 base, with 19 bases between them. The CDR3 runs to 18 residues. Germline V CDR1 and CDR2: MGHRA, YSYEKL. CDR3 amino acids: CASSQGVVLTGPNTEAFF. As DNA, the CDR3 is TGCGCCAGCAGCCAAGGCGTAGTATTAACAGGGCCGAACACTGAAGCTTTCTTT.

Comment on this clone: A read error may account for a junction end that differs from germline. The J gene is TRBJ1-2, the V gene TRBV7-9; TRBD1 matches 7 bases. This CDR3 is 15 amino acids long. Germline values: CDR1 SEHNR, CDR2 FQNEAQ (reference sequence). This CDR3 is CSSSLARSGGNGYTF. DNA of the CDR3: TGTTCCAGCAGCTTAGCGAGGTCAGGGGGAAATGGCTACACCTTC.

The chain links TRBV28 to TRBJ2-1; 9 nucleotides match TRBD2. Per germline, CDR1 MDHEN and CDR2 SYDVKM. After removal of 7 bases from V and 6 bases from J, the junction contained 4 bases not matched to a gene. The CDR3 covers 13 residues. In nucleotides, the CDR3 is TGTGCCAGCACCCCGACTAGCGGCAATGAGCAGTTCTTC. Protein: CASTPTSGNEQFF.

The DNA of the CDR3 is TGTGCCAGCAGAAGGGCGGGGTATTTTAGCACAGATACGCAGTATTTT. It yields the protein CASRRAGYFSTDTQYF. This sequence joins TRBV28 and TRBJ2-3, with D maybe TRBD2 (6 bases). The CDR3 consists of 16 residues. V was pared by 6 bases and J by 0 bases, with 16 bases between. CDR1 is MDHEN and CDR2 is SYDVKM in the germline V gene.

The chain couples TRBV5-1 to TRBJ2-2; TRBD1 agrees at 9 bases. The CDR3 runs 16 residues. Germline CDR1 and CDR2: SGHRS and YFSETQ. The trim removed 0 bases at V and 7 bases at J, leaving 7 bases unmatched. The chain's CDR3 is CASSLEGQGVHGELFF. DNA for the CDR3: TGCGCCAGCAGCTTGGAGGGACAGGGTGTGCACGGGGAGCTGTTTTTT.

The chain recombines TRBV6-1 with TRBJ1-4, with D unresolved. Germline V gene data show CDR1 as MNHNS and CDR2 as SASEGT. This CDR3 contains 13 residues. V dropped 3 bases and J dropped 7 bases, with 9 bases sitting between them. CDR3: CASSDSGIEKLFF. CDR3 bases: TGTGCCAGCAGTGACTCGGGTATTGAAAAACTGTTTTTT.

The CDR3 here is CASKQGADYGYTF. The CDR3 nucleotides are TGTGCCAGCAAGCAGGGGGCTGACTATGGCTACACCTTC. The V gene is TRBV7-3, the J gene TRBJ1-2; 8 bases agree with TRBD1. Germline V gives CDR1 SGHTA, CDR2 FQGTGA. This CDR3 is built from 13 residues. V was pared by 7 bases and J by 3 bases, with 4 bases of the junction left unmatched.

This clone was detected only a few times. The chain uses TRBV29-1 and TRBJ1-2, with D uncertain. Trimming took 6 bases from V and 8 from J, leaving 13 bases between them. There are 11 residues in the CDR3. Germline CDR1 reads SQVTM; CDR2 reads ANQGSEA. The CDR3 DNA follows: TGCAGCGTCCGAGAGGCGGGGGGCTACACCTTC. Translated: CSVREAGGYTF.

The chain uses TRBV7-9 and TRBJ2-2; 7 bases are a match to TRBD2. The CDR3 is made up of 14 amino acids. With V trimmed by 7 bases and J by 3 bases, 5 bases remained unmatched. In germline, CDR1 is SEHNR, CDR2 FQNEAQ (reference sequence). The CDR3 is CASITAGDTGELFF. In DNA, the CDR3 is TGTGCCAGCATCACGGCGGGAGACACCGGGGAGCTGTTTTTT.

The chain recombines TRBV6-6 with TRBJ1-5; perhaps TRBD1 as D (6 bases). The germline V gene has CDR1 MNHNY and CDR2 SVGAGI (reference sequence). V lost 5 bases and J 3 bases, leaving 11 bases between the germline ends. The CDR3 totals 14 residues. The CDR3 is CASSPDRHNQPQHF. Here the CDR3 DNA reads TGTGCCAGCAGTCCGGACAGACACAATCAGCCCCAGCATTTT.

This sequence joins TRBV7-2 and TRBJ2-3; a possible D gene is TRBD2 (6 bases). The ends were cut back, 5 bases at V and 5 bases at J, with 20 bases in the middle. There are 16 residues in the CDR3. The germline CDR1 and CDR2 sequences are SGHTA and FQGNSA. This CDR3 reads CASSLVSGYGLDTQYF. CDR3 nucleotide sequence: TGTGCCAGCAGCCTGGTTAGCGGATACGGCTTAGATACGCAGTATTTT.

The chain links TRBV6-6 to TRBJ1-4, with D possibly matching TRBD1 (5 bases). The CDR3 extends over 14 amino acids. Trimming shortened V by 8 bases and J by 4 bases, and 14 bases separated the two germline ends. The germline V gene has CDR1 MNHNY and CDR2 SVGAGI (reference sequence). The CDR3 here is CASGGGGFNEKLFF. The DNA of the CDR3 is TGTGCCAGCGGGGGGGGAGGCTTTAATGAAAAACTGTTTTTT.